This T cell receptor (beta chain) originates from a study of control samples from healthy donors and cancer patients. Clones were sequenced by immunoSEQ multiplex PCR, and TCRdb holds only the in-frame ones, with some missing. The table lists 15,000 to 20,000 clones, around 83% of them singletons, with around a tenth in the top ten. The ends lost 4 bases at V and 1 base at J; junction bases unmatched: 0. Germline V CDR1 and CDR2: LGHDT, YNNKEL (reference sequence). The CDR3 has 14 amino acids. This clonotype was obtained from a woman in her sixties or seventies with colorectal cancer. This chain connects TRBV3-1 (or the pseudogene TRBV3-2) to TRBJ2-3, with 9 bases fitting TRBD2. Sequenced sample: PBMCs. The CDR3 coding sequence is TGTGCCAGCAGCCGACTAGCGGGCACAGATACGCAGTATTTT. The encoded protein is CASSRLAGTDTQYF.